This T cell receptor beta chain is drawn from a study of CXCR3-negative and CXCR3-positive naive CD8 T cells. Study-level results: When CXCR3-positive naive cells were set against CXCR3-negative naive cells, the former had more hydrophobic TRB CDR3s.

The TRB cDNA libraries were prepared by 5' RACE with UMI labels. TCRdb reworked the 5' RACE reads into one entry per CDR3 protein, no DNA. The sample totals 38,000 or so distinct CDR3 sequences; its top ten clones hold around 1.9%. With around 290,000 cells each, the CD8+ T cell subsets were individually sorted in triplicate. Cells classed as naive CD8+ T cells were CD45RO-CCR7+CD27+CD95-. Germline-derived CDR1 and CDR2 are SGHDT and YYEEEE. The CDR3 has 16 amino acids. Note on this clonotype: Its antigen is as yet unknown.

This receptor was identified in a human donor in good health. Some clones in this sample may be carry-over from other donors' samples. The rearrangement uses TRBV5-6 and TRBJ2-4. Specimen: naive CXCR3- CD8+ T cells from blood. Subset: CD45RO-CCR7+CD27+CD95- naive CD8+ T cells lacking CXCR3 (TNR3-). CDR3 sequence: CASSLDLALAKNIQYF.